This TCR beta chain was observed in a study of human T cells and chemical hapten exposure. Whole-study context: Small pooled library volume differences mainly caused per-sample TCR yield variation. Regarding the study as a whole: High-frequency TCRs, those above 1 in 1000, stayed the same after DPC sensitization.

Individual cDNA molecules had unique molecular identifiers attached to them by the library. Per the original data handling: Counting gave a median of approximately 96,000 TCRs per sample, with values ranging from about 23,224 to 690,600. TCRdb analysed the 5' RACE reads with MiXCR anew, one entry per CDR3 protein. The V and J calls here are based on TCRdb, not the publication. The profile shows 110,000 or so distinct CDR3 sequences, 15% to 20% of them singletons. Before extraction, the whole blood was not fractionated, and total RNA was taken from it. In germline, CDR1 is MNHEY, CDR2 SMNVEV (reference sequence). The CDR3 has 15 residues. The V and J ends lost 5 bases and 4 bases respectively, with 17 bases between them. The table lists this clonotype with a few counts. What it recognizes is unknown.

The clonotype comes from a human donor in good health. The rearrangement joins TRBV27 to TRBJ1-2, with D possibly being TRBD1 (5 bases). The CDR3 DNA reads as TGTGCCAGCAGTCCCAGGGATTCGGGTCGCTATGGCTACACCTTC. Translation gives CASSPRDSGRYGYTF.